This TCR beta chain derives from a study of cytotoxic CD8 clonotypes in ibrutinib-treated CLL. About the study: Results showed approximately 25 partial and 2 complete responses; following median approximately 69 months, approximately 14 remained remitted, roughly twelve advanced.

Of note for this clone: Its specificity is not known.

Study-wide results and limits: Researchers report that baseline clonality outpaced age-matched healthy donors and tracked circulating CD8+ T-cell counts. Treatment left the uncommon public clonotypes either contracted or stable in frequency. Clonality increased at ibrutinib response, then returned toward baseline at progression.

CDR3 size: 16 residues. V trimming: 1 base; J trimming: 5 bases; junction bases outside the gene matches: 9. CDR1 and CDR2 (germline): SGHTA, FQGNSA. TCRdb's table, derived via immunoSEQ multiplex PCR, lists solely in-frame clones and lacks some. The repertoire holds roughly 160,000 clones, with 70% to 85% as singletons. The sample here was PBMCs, taken after 12 months of ibrutinib treatment. J is TRBJ1-2 and V is TRBV7-2, with 8 bases matching TRBD1. The sequence was obtained from a human donor with chronic lymphocytic leukemia. The CDR3 DNA follows: TGTGCCAGCAGCTTAGGAGGGGCGCAGGGGGCTTATGGCTACACCTTC. It encodes CASSLGGAQGAYGYTF.